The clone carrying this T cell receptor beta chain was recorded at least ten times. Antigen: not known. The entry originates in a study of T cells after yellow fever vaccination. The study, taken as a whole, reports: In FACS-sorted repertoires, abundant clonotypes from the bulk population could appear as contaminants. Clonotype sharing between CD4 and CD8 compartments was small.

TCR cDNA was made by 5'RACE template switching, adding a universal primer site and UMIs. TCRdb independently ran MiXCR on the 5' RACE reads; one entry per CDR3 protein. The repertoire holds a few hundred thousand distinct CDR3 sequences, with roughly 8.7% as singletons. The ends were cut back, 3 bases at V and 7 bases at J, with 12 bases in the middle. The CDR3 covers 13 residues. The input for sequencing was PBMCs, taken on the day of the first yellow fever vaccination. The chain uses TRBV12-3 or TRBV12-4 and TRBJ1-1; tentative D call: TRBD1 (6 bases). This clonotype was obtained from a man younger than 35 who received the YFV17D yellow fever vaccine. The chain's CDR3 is CASSFLQGGEAFF. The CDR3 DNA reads TGTGCCAGCAGTTTTTTACAGGGCGGTGAAGCTTTCTTT.